The 9 T cell receptor beta chains below all came from one sample that was sequenced in a study of blood T cell repertoires in COVID-19. The table came from immunoSEQ multiplex PCR; TCRdb's copy has only in-frame clones and leaves some out. This table holds about 170,000 clones, approximately 87% found once. The sequenced sample was peripheral blood. These receptors all come from a man in his late teens or twenties with active or convalescent COVID-19.

This clone has a handful of counts. V is TRBV5-1 and J is TRBJ1-1; tentative D call: TRBD1 (5 bases). The CDR3 spans 15 residues. Trimming removed 4 bases at V and 4 bases at J, with 17 bases between. The germline CDR1 and CDR2 sequences are SGHRS and YFSETQ. CDR3 sequence: CASSPGVGFLTEAFF. The CDR3 bases are TGCGCCAGCAGCCCGGGGGTGGGGTTCCTCACTGAAGCTTTCTTT.

This chain uses TRBV18 with TRBJ2-2; D is perhaps TRBD2 (6 bases). The germline gives CDR1 KGHSH, CDR2 LQKENI. This CDR3 comprises 16 residues. V lost 0 bases and J lost 1, with 9 bases in between. The CDR3 DNA follows: TGTGCCAGCTCACCACCTACTAGCAAGAACACCGGGGAGCTGTTTTTT. Its protein product is CASSPPTSKNTGELFF.

The J gene is TRBJ2-4, the V gene TRBV29-1, with D maybe TRBD1 (5 bases). The V end was cut by 4 bases, the J end by 6 bases, with 10 bases between. Germline V CDR1 and CDR2: SQVTM, ANQGSEA. The length of the CDR3 is 12 residues. The CDR3: CSVVSGSNIQYF. In DNA form, the CDR3 reads TGCAGCGTTGTGTCAGGGTCAAACATTCAGTACTTC.

This chain links TRBV13 with TRBJ2-3, with D possibly TRBD2 on 5 matching bases. The CDR3 spans 15 residues. Germline loops: CDR1 PRHDT, CDR2 FYEKMQ (reference sequence). V shed 4 bases and J shed 6 bases, with 17 bases lying between them. CDR3 nucleotides: TGTGCCAGCAGCTCGAGAGGGTCTAATACGGATACGCAGTATTTT. Its protein product is CASSSRGSNTDTQYF.

The chain has TRBV27 and TRBJ2-7; 7 bases match TRBD2. The CDR3 totals 15 residues. Trimming took 5 bases from V and 0 from J; bases not matched to a gene: 7. Per the germline V gene, CDR1 is MNHEY and CDR2 is SMNVEV (reference sequence). The CDR3 region has the DNA TGTGCCAGCAGTAAACTAGCGTTGAGCTCCTACGAGCAGTACTTC. Translated, it gives CASSKLALSSYEQYF.

The chain combines TRBV3-1 (or the pseudogene TRBV3-2) with TRBJ1-1; D remains ambiguous. Trimming shortened V by 3 bases and J by 5 bases, and 7 bases separated the two germline ends. CDR1 and CDR2 (germline): LGHDT, YNNKEL (reference sequence). The CDR3 is 12 residues long. The CDR3 here is CASSHSVTEAFF. In nucleotides, the CDR3 is TGTGCCAGCAGCCATTCAGTTACTGAAGCTTTCTTT.

This chain connects TRBV7-2 to TRBJ1-4; 10 nucleotides match TRBD1. The germline CDR1 and CDR2 sequences are SGHTA and FQGNSA. The CDR3 totals 14 residues. J was trimmed by 7 bases and V by 6 bases; bases with no gene match: 5. CDR3 sequence: CASRQTGGGEKLFF. DNA of the CDR3: TGTGCCAGCAGGCAGACAGGGGGCGGTGAAAAACTGTTTTTT.

The chain employs TRBV28 and TRBJ2-2; the match to TRBD1 covers 7 bases. The germline V gene has CDR1 MDHEN and CDR2 SYDVKM. Germline trimming cut 2 bases from V and 7 bases from J; bases unmatched to any gene: 13. The CDR3 has 17 residues. CDR3 loop: CASSLSPRQGSHGELFF. The CDR3, as DNA: TGTGCCAGCAGTTTAAGTCCAAGACAGGGAAGTCACGGGGAGCTGTTTTTT.

The rearrangement joins TRBV2 to TRBJ1-4, with 8 positions matching TRBD1. The length of the CDR3 is 13 residues. Germline loops: CDR1 SNHLY, CDR2 FYNNEI. Trimming took 11 bases from V and 10 from J; bases not matched to a gene: 12. The CDR3 loop reads CAGTGQGEGKLFF. In nucleotides, the CDR3 is TGTGCCGGAACAGGACAGGGAGAGGGAAAACTGTTTTTT.